This T cell receptor (beta chain) emerged from a study of CD8 T cells in Susac syndrome. The CDR3 extends over 13 amino acids. The germline V gene has CDR1 ENHRY and CDR2 SYGVKD. Trimming cost V 7 bases and J 4 bases, with 13 bases left between them. RNA was extracted with the RNeasy kit, and a quantity of about 0.45 to 1 ug was reverse transcribed using random hexamers. Coverage of TCR beta CDR3 amplification by immunoSEQ multiplex PCR extended to 54 Vbeta and 13 Jbeta. TCRdb re-analysed the immunoSEQ multiplex PCR reads in MiXCR, keeping a single row per CDR3 protein. The sample records over 350,000 distinct CDR3 sequences, around 85% being singletons. Sequencing of TCR beta drew on CD8+ and CD4+ T cells from blood. The patients who served as multiple sclerosis controls were treatment-naive and had stable or active relapsing-remitting disease that fulfilled the revised McDonald criteria. This clonotype was seen only once.

The chain recombines TRBV10-3 with TRBJ1-2; tentative D call: TRBD1 (6 bases). The clonotype comes from a human donor with multiple sclerosis. Material for sequencing was CD8+ T cells from PBMCs. Here the CDR3 DNA reads TGTGCCATCACTTGGGGGGCCGGCTATGGCTACACCTTC. This translates into CAITWGAGYGYTF.